This TCR beta chain originates from a study of monozygotic twins with inflammatory bowel disease (dated by TCRdb to about 2019). Study-level background: The complete study included 28 monozygotic twin pairs: 19 IBD-discordant Danish pairs and nine German pairs, of which four were IBD-concordant and five were IBD-discordant. Disease-associated traits were sought mainly through comparisons between IBD patients and their genetically identical healthy co-twins within discordant pairs. Each individual had, on average, about 151 000 unique TCRalpha sequences and 181 000 unique TCRbeta sequences available for analysis. General study outcomes and caveats: No difference in repertoire similarity was observed between concordant and discordant twins, possibly owing to limited statistical power. The results gave no support for a single strong signal or clonotype linked to IBD. Differing immunosuppressive treatments among patients may have added background noise and inter-individual variability to the repertoires. TCRbeta repertoire diversity, by inverse Simpson index, was decreased in IBD patients compared with their healthy co-twins. The analysis was unable to tell different T cell subtypes apart. Compared with healthy twins, IBD patients shared fewer clonotypes with other individuals, and the difference was most pronounced in patients with signs of disease activity.

The library was built by means of 5' RACE. The input for every TCR library was approximately 3,500 ng of total RNA. For each sample, cDNA synthesis was carried out in eight separate reactions using SMARTScribe reverse transcriptase. During cDNA synthesis, unique molecular identifiers containing a 6-nucleotide sample barcode were introduced by template switching. Amplification of TCRalpha and TCRbeta cDNA involved two nested PCRs of 16 and 9 cycles, and each PCR was followed by bead purification. Before amplification, cDNA was treated with uracil DNA-glycosylase and purified using the QIAquick PCR purification kit. The second PCR added Illumina TruSeq-compatible adapters along with sample-specific barcodes. Library quality and concentration were assessed using TapeStation and Qubit, and roughly 5.5 ng of each library was pooled. The pooled libraries were sequenced with 2 x 100 bp reads and custom sequencing primers on an Illumina HiSeq2500 single-index Rapid Run. Regarding the original processing steps: PCR and sequencing errors were corrected by UMI-based consensus assembly using MiGEC version 1.2.6. MiXCR version 2.1.1 handled V(D)J alignment, clonotype assembly and CDR3 extraction. Normalisation of gene usage, clonotype sharing and MAIT/NKT TCR abundance was achieved by analysing the top 1000, 10 000 and 20 000 clonotypes per sample. After downsampling to 27 000 UMIs, diversity was calculated as the inverse Simpson index using the vegan R package. Paired Mann-Whitney U tests were applied to discordant twin pairs, with Benjamini-Hochberg correction for multiple testing. TCRdb reprocessed the public reads and reports one entry per CDR3 protein sequence, without DNA. These V and J calls derive from TCRdb rather than the authors' analysis. The sample's records list around 150,000 distinct CDR3 sequences. The leading ten clones occupy around 2.4% of the sample.

An approximately 2.5 ml peripheral blood sample was drawn into PAXgene tubes per donor and stored at -80°C. Without any T cell sorting, total RNA was extracted from whole blood using the PAXgene blood miRNA kit on an automated QIAcube. Deep TCRalpha and TCRbeta repertoire profiling with unique molecular barcoding was performed on peripheral blood of monozygotic twin pairs concordant or discordant for inflammatory bowel disease. Smoking habits were recorded for all twin pairs, and each individual was classified as a current, former or never smoker. Remarks on this clonotype: Its antigen remains undetermined.

The CDR3 starts with the cysteine, ends with the phenylalanine, and has 14 residues. The DNA is unrecorded. The TCR sequence derives from a human donor with ulcerative colitis or Crohn's disease, or a healthy co-twin of an affected twin (not recorded which). The sequencing input was blood. The V gene is TRBV12-3 or TRBV12-4 and the J gene is TRBJ2-3; TCRdb designates TRBD2, a call that cannot be tested without DNA. The CDR3 protein sequence reads: CASSPSGKTDTQYF.